This T cell receptor beta chain was identified in a study of OX40 agonist ivuxolimab in advanced cancers. Here immunoSEQ multiplex PCR was the method, and the copy in TCRdb shows in-frame clones only, minus some. The data contain tens of thousands of clones, 90% to 95% of them seen just once; the ten biggest clones take up about 19%. V lost 4 bases and J 6 bases, leaving 13 bases between the germline ends. This CDR3 spans 14 amino acids. CDR1 and CDR2 (germline): SNHLY, FYNNEI. The chain links TRBV2 to TRBJ2-1; weak D call: TRBD2 (6 bases). The material was CD4+ or CD8+ T cells sorted from blood, obtained in a trial of the OX40 agonist ivuxolimab. The sequence derives from an adult with an advanced solid tumor such as melanoma, head and neck, liver or kidney cancer. The CDR3 region is CASSVFGGSNEQFF. The CDR3 nucleotides are TGTGCCAGCAGTGTCTTTGGAGGGTCCAATGAGCAGTTCTTC.